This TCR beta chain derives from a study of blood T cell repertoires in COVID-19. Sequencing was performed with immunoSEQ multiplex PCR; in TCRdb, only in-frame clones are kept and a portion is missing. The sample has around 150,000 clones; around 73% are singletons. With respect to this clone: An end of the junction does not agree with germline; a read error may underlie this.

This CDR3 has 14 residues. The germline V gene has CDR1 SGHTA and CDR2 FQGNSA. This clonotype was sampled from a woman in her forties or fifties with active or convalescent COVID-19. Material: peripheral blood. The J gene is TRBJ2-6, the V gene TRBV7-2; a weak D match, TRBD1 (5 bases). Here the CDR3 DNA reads TGTGCCAGCCTTCGCCCATCTGGGGCCAACGTCCTGACCTTC. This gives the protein CASLRPSGANVLTF.